Listed below are T cell receptor beta chains from one sample, sequenced in a study of long-term antiretroviral therapy in people with HIV. The table came from immunoSEQ multiplex PCR; TCRdb's copy has only in-frame clones and leaves some out. The sample holds 40,000 or so clones; less than 90% are singletons and the top ten take around 3.9%. The specimen comprised unsorted PBMCs, sampled just before starting antiretroviral therapy. The receptors shown here come from a woman aged 18-29 years with HIV. The CDR3 runs from the conserved cysteine through the conserved F or W. Each record gives: D gene, CDR3 length, V gene, J gene, clone size, CDR3 protein, CDR3 DNA. A D gene is named only where the DNA matches it firmly. Only some rows state a clone size, as once, few, many or a class for expanded clones.

d_call: -; cdr3_length: 15; v_call: TRBV11-2; j_call: TRBJ2-7; clone_size: few; cdr3_aa: CASSLAPGSSYEQYF; cdr3_nt: TGTGCCAGCAGCCTCGCCCCAGGTAGCTCCTACGAGCAGTACTTC
d_call: -; cdr3_length: 14; v_call: TRBV7-2; j_call: TRBJ2-5; clone_size: -; cdr3_aa: CASSGTGFQETQYF; cdr3_nt: TGTGCCAGCAGCGGTACCGGATTCCAAGAGACCCAGTACTTC
d_call: -; cdr3_length: 17; v_call: TRBV10-3; j_call: TRBJ2-7; clone_size: -; cdr3_aa: CAISGTSDAMNSYEQYF; cdr3_nt: TGTGCCATCAGTGGGACCTCGGACGCCATGAACTCCTACGAGCAGTACTTC
d_call: -; cdr3_length: 16; v_call: TRBV11-2; j_call: TRBJ1-5; clone_size: -; cdr3_aa: CASSPKGGGQAQPQHF; cdr3_nt: TGTGCCAGCAGCCCGAAGGGGGGTGGCCAAGCACAGCCCCAGCATTTT
d_call: TRBD1; cdr3_length: 17; v_call: TRBV5-1; j_call: TRBJ2-6; clone_size: -; cdr3_aa: CASSLRDRGSGANVLTF; cdr3_nt: TGCGCCAGCAGCCTCCGGGACAGGGGCTCTGGGGCCAACGTCCTGACTTTC
d_call: TRBD1; cdr3_length: 15; v_call: TRBV15; j_call: TRBJ2-5; clone_size: -; cdr3_aa: CATPNDRGLIETQYF; cdr3_nt: TGTGCCACCCCTAATGACAGGGGGCTAATCGAGACCCAGTACTTC
d_call: TRBD2; cdr3_length: 16; v_call: TRBV7-2; j_call: TRBJ2-5; clone_size: -; cdr3_aa: CASSPQGGRAPETQYF; cdr3_nt: TGTGCCAGCAGCCCTCAAGGCGGGAGGGCCCCGGAGACCCAGTACTTC
d_call: TRBD1; cdr3_length: 16; v_call: TRBV19; j_call: TRBJ2-2; clone_size: -; cdr3_aa: CASGERQGSNTGELFF; cdr3_nt: TGTGCCAGTGGGGAACGACAGGGATCGAACACCGGGGAGCTGTTTTTT
d_call: -; cdr3_length: 14; v_call: TRBV5-4; j_call: TRBJ2-7; clone_size: few; cdr3_aa: CASSLWAGASEQYF; cdr3_nt: TGTGCCAGCAGCTTGTGGGCAGGGGCATCTGAGCAGTACTTC
d_call: TRBD1; cdr3_length: 14; v_call: TRBV7-2; j_call: TRBJ1-4; clone_size: few; cdr3_aa: CASSPYQGAEKLFF; cdr3_nt: TGTGCCAGCAGCCCTTACCAGGGGGCTGAAAAACTGTTTTTT
d_call: -; cdr3_length: 14; v_call: TRBV11-2; j_call: TRBJ2-7; clone_size: -; cdr3_aa: CASSQQTGSHEQYF; cdr3_nt: TGTGCCAGCAGCCAGCAGACAGGTTCGCACGAGCAGTACTTC
d_call: -; cdr3_length: 12; v_call: TRBV25-1; j_call: TRBJ2-7; clone_size: -; cdr3_aa: CASSGTTYEQYF; cdr3_nt: TGTGCCAGCAGTGGGACGACCTACGAGCAGTACTTC
d_call: TRBD2; cdr3_length: 15; v_call: TRBV15; j_call: TRBJ2-7; clone_size: -; cdr3_aa: CATSREGGARDEQYF; cdr3_nt: TGTGCCACCAGCAGAGAGGGAGGGGCGCGCGACGAGCAGTACTTC
d_call: -; cdr3_length: 14; v_call: TRBV10-3; j_call: TRBJ2-5; clone_size: once; cdr3_aa: CAISESMEDETQYF; cdr3_nt: TGTGCCATCAGTGAGTCGATGGAGGACGAGACCCAGTACTTC
d_call: -; cdr3_length: 13; v_call: TRBV5-1; j_call: TRBJ2-5; clone_size: -; cdr3_aa: CASSLQPQETQYF; cdr3_nt: TGCGCCAGCAGCTTACAGCCTCAAGAGACCCAGTACTTC
d_call: TRBD1; cdr3_length: 14; v_call: TRBV7-2; j_call: TRBJ2-7; clone_size: -; cdr3_aa: CASSQDRGRHEQYF; cdr3_nt: TGTGCCAGCAGTCAGGACAGGGGGCGGCACGAGCAGTACTTC
d_call: -; cdr3_length: 13; v_call: TRBV18; j_call: TRBJ1-1; clone_size: -; cdr3_aa: CASSPGGNTEAFF; cdr3_nt: TGTGCCAGCTCACCGGGTGGGAACACTGAAGCTTTCTTT
d_call: TRBD1; cdr3_length: 14; v_call: TRBV28; j_call: TRBJ1-5; clone_size: few; cdr3_aa: CASSLTGAGQPQHF; cdr3_nt: TGTGCCAGCAGTTTGACAGGGGCGGGTCAGCCCCAGCATTTT
d_call: -; cdr3_length: 17; v_call: TRBV11-1; j_call: TRBJ2-1; clone_size: -; cdr3_aa: CASSPAPRLLSYNEQFF; cdr3_nt: TGTGCCAGCAGCCCAGCCCCCCGGTTGCTGTCCTACAATGAGCAGTTCTTC
d_call: -; cdr3_length: 14; v_call: TRBV9; j_call: TRBJ2-7; clone_size: -; cdr3_aa: CASSVGSSSYEQYF; cdr3_nt: TGTGCCAGCAGCGTAGGCAGTAGCTCCTACGAGCAGTACTTC
d_call: TRBD2; cdr3_length: 18; v_call: TRBV28; j_call: TRBJ2-2; clone_size: -; cdr3_aa: CASNPGGLAGGHTGELFF; cdr3_nt: TGTGCCAGCAACCCCGGGGGGTTAGCGGGAGGGCACACCGGGGAGCTGTTTTTT
d_call: -; cdr3_length: 17; v_call: TRBV6-1; j_call: TRBJ1-3; clone_size: -; cdr3_aa: CASSEEIDLAAGNTIYF; cdr3_nt: TGTGCCAGCAGTGAAGAAATCGACCTGGCGGCCGGAAACACCATATATTTT
d_call: TRBD2; cdr3_length: 18; v_call: TRBV4-3; j_call: TRBJ2-7; clone_size: -; cdr3_aa: CASSQVTSTSGHHYEQYF; cdr3_nt: TGCGCCAGCAGCCAAGTTACCTCGACTAGCGGGCATCACTACGAGCAGTACTTC
d_call: TRBD1; cdr3_length: 17; v_call: TRBV7-9; j_call: TRBJ2-7; clone_size: -; cdr3_aa: CASSQSGYGEGAREQYF; cdr3_nt: TGTGCCAGCAGCCAAAGCGGTTACGGTGAGGGGGCAAGGGAGCAGTACTTC
d_call: -; cdr3_length: 13; v_call: TRBV7-8; j_call: TRBJ2-5; clone_size: -; cdr3_aa: CASSFGVRETQYF; cdr3_nt: TGTGCCAGCAGCTTCGGGGTACGAGAGACCCAGTACTTC
d_call: -; cdr3_length: 14; v_call: TRBV25-1; j_call: TRBJ2-2; clone_size: -; cdr3_aa: CASSELTFTGELFF; cdr3_nt: TGTGCCAGCAGTGAATTGACGTTCACCGGGGAGCTGTTTTTT
d_call: -; cdr3_length: 11; v_call: TRBV9; j_call: TRBJ1-4; clone_size: -; cdr3_aa: CASRSGGKLFF; cdr3_nt: TGTGCCAGCAGGTCGGGTGGAAAACTGTTTTTT
d_call: TRBD2; cdr3_length: 15; v_call: TRBV28; j_call: TRBJ2-1; clone_size: -; cdr3_aa: CASSLVGGAYNEQFF; cdr3_nt: TGTGCCAGCAGTTTAGTGGGAGGGGCCTACAATGAGCAGTTCTTC
d_call: TRBD1; cdr3_length: 23; v_call: TRBV23-1; j_call: TRBJ2-3; clone_size: -; cdr3_aa: CASSQTRTGSLGAAPTFTDTQYF; cdr3_nt: TGCGCCAGCAGTCAAACACGGACAGGCAGTTTGGGCGCAGCACCCACTTTCACAGATACGCAGTATTTT
d_call: -; cdr3_length: 15; v_call: TRBV28; j_call: TRBJ2-5; clone_size: -; cdr3_aa: CASISRPEGGETQYF; cdr3_nt: TGTGCCAGCATCTCCCGGCCTGAAGGGGGTGAGACCCAGTACTTC
d_call: -; cdr3_length: 16; v_call: TRBV5-1; j_call: TRBJ2-7; clone_size: once; cdr3_aa: CASSSLIGYLSHEQYF; cdr3_nt: TGCGCCAGCAGCTCCTTGATAGGGTACCTTTCGCACGAGCAGTACTTC
d_call: -; cdr3_length: 13; v_call: TRBV28; j_call: TRBJ2-5; clone_size: once; cdr3_aa: CASRTTAKETQYF; cdr3_nt: TGTGCCAGCCGTACGACAGCGAAAGAGACCCAGTACTTC
d_call: -; cdr3_length: 15; v_call: TRBV4-3; j_call: TRBJ2-3; clone_size: -; cdr3_aa: CASSQTQGTQDTQYF; cdr3_nt: TGCGCCAGCAGCCAGACCCAGGGAACTCAGGATACGCAGTATTTT
d_call: -; cdr3_length: 12; v_call: TRBV11-3; j_call: TRBJ2-1; clone_size: -; cdr3_aa: CASSPSKNEQFF; cdr3_nt: TGTGCCAGCAGCCCCTCAAAAAATGAGCAGTTCTTC
d_call: -; cdr3_length: 14; v_call: TRBV27; j_call: TRBJ1-1; clone_size: -; cdr3_aa: CASSPLTGNTEAFF; cdr3_nt: TGTGCCAGCAGTCCCCTAACCGGGAACACTGAAGCTTTCTTT
d_call: -; cdr3_length: 13; v_call: TRBV6-5; j_call: TRBJ2-1; clone_size: -; cdr3_aa: CASSLGVMGEQFF; cdr3_nt: TGTGCCAGCAGTTTAGGGGTCATGGGTGAGCAGTTCTTC
d_call: -; cdr3_length: 14; v_call: TRBV27; j_call: TRBJ2-3; clone_size: -; cdr3_aa: CASSKRSSTDTQYF; cdr3_nt: TGTGCCAGCAGCAAAAGGAGTAGCACAGATACGCAGTATTTT
d_call: -; cdr3_length: 21; v_call: TRBV28; j_call: TRBJ2-6; clone_size: -; cdr3_aa: CASSGRWTGGLRSSGANVLTF; cdr3_nt: TGTGCCAGCAGTGGGCGTTGGACAGGTGGACTAAGAAGCTCTGGGGCCAACGTCCTGACTTTC
d_call: TRBD2; cdr3_length: 14; v_call: TRBV7-3; j_call: TRBJ2-5; clone_size: -; cdr3_aa: CASSPQAGEETQYF; cdr3_nt: TGTGCCAGCAGCCCACAAGCGGGAGAGGAGACCCAGTACTTC
d_call: TRBD1; cdr3_length: 11; v_call: TRBV28; j_call: TRBJ2-5; clone_size: -; cdr3_aa: CASGQVRTQYF; cdr3_nt: TGTGCCAGCGGACAGGTGCGGACCCAGTACTTC
d_call: TRBD2; cdr3_length: 16; v_call: TRBV6-1; j_call: TRBJ2-7; clone_size: few; cdr3_aa: CASSEIVAGGSYEQYF; cdr3_nt: TGTGCCAGCAGTGAAATCGTAGCGGGAGGGTCCTACGAGCAGTACTTC
d_call: -; cdr3_length: 15; v_call: TRBV9; j_call: TRBJ2-3; clone_size: once; cdr3_aa: CASSVASGSTDTQYF; cdr3_nt: TGTGCCAGCAGCGTAGCGTCTGGGAGCACAGATACGCAGTATTTT
d_call: TRBD1; cdr3_length: 14; v_call: TRBV11-2; j_call: TRBJ2-5; clone_size: -; cdr3_aa: CASSLGQGRETQYF; cdr3_nt: TGTGCCAGCAGCCTAGGACAGGGACGCGAGACCCAGTACTTC
d_call: TRBD1; cdr3_length: 15; v_call: TRBV5-6; j_call: TRBJ2-7; clone_size: -; cdr3_aa: CASSLGTVTSYEQYF; cdr3_nt: TGTGCCAGCAGCTTAGGGACAGTCACATCCTACGAGCAGTACTTC
d_call: TRBD2; cdr3_length: 16; v_call: TRBV5-6; j_call: TRBJ2-2; clone_size: -; cdr3_aa: CASINRGGVNTGELFF; cdr3_nt: TGTGCCAGCATCAACCGGGGGGGGGTGAACACCGGGGAGCTGTTTTTT
d_call: -; cdr3_length: 12; v_call: TRBV4-1; j_call: TRBJ2-3; clone_size: -; cdr3_aa: CASSQEGDTQYF; cdr3_nt: TGCGCCAGCAGCCAAGAGGGCGATACGCAGTATTTT
d_call: TRBD1; cdr3_length: 16; v_call: TRBV18; j_call: TRBJ1-5; clone_size: -; cdr3_aa: CASSPGTGAINQPQHF; cdr3_nt: TGTGCCAGCTCACCAGGGACAGGGGCCATCAATCAGCCCCAGCATTTT
d_call: -; cdr3_length: 13; v_call: TRBV5-6; j_call: TRBJ2-1; clone_size: -; cdr3_aa: CASSYRTKNEQFF; cdr3_nt: TGTGCCAGCAGCTACCGGACGAAGAATGAGCAGTTCTTC
d_call: -; cdr3_length: 15; v_call: TRBV27; j_call: TRBJ2-5; clone_size: -; cdr3_aa: CASSWRGTTEETQYF; cdr3_nt: TGTGCCAGCAGTTGGAGGGGGACAACTGAAGAGACCCAGTACTTC
d_call: -; cdr3_length: 18; v_call: TRBV19; j_call: TRBJ2-7; clone_size: once; cdr3_aa: CASSFAGTIDRGIYEQYF; cdr3_nt: TGTGCCAGTAGTTTTGCCGGGACCATCGATAGAGGTATCTACGAGCAGTACTTC
d_call: -; cdr3_length: 14; v_call: TRBV19; j_call: TRBJ1-4; clone_size: once; cdr3_aa: CASSPIHAGEKLFF; cdr3_nt: TGTGCCAGTAGCCCCATTCATGCAGGAGAAAAACTGTTTTTT
d_call: -; cdr3_length: 15; v_call: TRBV10-3; j_call: TRBJ2-1; clone_size: -; cdr3_aa: CAIRNSGGSYNEQFF; cdr3_nt: TGTGCCATCAGAAATAGCGGAGGCTCCTACAATGAGCAGTTCTTC
d_call: -; cdr3_length: 13; v_call: TRBV7-9; j_call: TRBJ1-1; clone_size: -; cdr3_aa: CASSLSGATEAFF; cdr3_nt: TGTGCCAGCAGCTTATCAGGGGCCACTGAAGCTTTCTTT
d_call: -; cdr3_length: 16; v_call: TRBV15; j_call: TRBJ2-7; clone_size: -; cdr3_aa: CATSRDPGFLSYEQYF; cdr3_nt: TGTGCCACCAGCAGAGATCCCGGCTTCCTCTCCTACGAGCAGTACTTC
d_call: -; cdr3_length: 14; v_call: TRBV6-5; j_call: TRBJ2-7; clone_size: -; cdr3_aa: CASSFTSAPYEQYF; cdr3_nt: TGTGCCAGCAGCTTTACAAGTGCTCCCTACGAGCAGTACTTC
d_call: -; cdr3_length: 13; v_call: TRBV6-5; j_call: TRBJ2-1; clone_size: -; cdr3_aa: CAAGPSSYNEQFF; cdr3_nt: TGTGCGGCCGGACCGAGCTCCTACAATGAGCAGTTCTTC
d_call: -; cdr3_length: 13; v_call: TRBV2; j_call: TRBJ1-5; clone_size: -; cdr3_aa: CASRPEQEQPQHF; cdr3_nt: TGTGCCAGCAGACCGGAACAGGAGCAGCCCCAGCATTTT
d_call: -; cdr3_length: 18; v_call: TRBV9; j_call: TRBJ1-1; clone_size: -; cdr3_aa: CASSVAAGHLDLNTEAFF; cdr3_nt: TGTGCCAGCAGCGTAGCCGCGGGACACTTGGATTTAAACACTGAAGCTTTCTTT
d_call: -; cdr3_length: 13; v_call: TRBV2; j_call: TRBJ2-7; clone_size: once; cdr3_aa: CASSGDFTYEQYF; cdr3_nt: TGTGCCAGCAGCGGGGACTTCACCTACGAGCAGTACTTC